This T cell receptor beta chain was documented in a study of control samples from healthy donors and cancer patients. This table comes from immunoSEQ multiplex PCR, and its TCRdb copy is limited to in-frame clones, with some not included. The sample yields tens of thousands of clones, around 79% seen once. The receptor was derived from a man in his sixties with head and neck cancer. The sequencing sample was made of PBMCs.

CDR3 nucleotides: TGTGCCAGCAGTGAATCCGTGGGATTGGACTATGGCTACACCTTC. It yields the protein CASSESVGLDYGYTF. This chain joins TRBV6-1 and TRBJ1-2; unclear D gene. Germline-derived CDR1 and CDR2 are MNHNS and SASEGT. CDR3 length: 15 amino acids. The germline V and J ends were trimmed by 2 bases and 3 bases, with 13 bases remaining between them.